Below are 5 T cell receptor beta chains sequenced from a single sample in a study of monozygotic twins with inflammatory bowel disease. TCRdb reprocessed the 5' RACE reads, with one entry per CDR3 protein and no DNA. This sample's clone table lists 440,000 or so distinct CDR3 sequences. The sequenced sample was blood. Source of these receptors: a human donor with ulcerative colitis or Crohn's disease, or a healthy co-twin of an affected twin (not recorded which).

The gene calls are TRBV28 and TRBJ1-1. Per germline, CDR1 MDHEN and CDR2 SYDVKM. The length of the CDR3 is 13 residues. CDR3 sequence reads: CASSPLRATEAFF.

V is TRBV28 and J is TRBJ1-5; TCRdb gives TRBD1 as the D gene, but with no DNA this cannot be confirmed. The germline gives CDR1 MDHEN, CDR2 SYDVKM. The CDR3 has 13 amino acids. CDR3 sequence: CASSLNRDQPQHF.

The rearrangement uses TRBV7-3 and TRBJ2-2; TCRdb names TRBD2, which stays unverified in the absence of DNA. The germline V gene encodes CDR1 SGHTA and CDR2 FQGTGA. This CDR3 region has 16 residues. Here the CDR3 reads CASSSGTSGRAGELFF.

V gene TRBV15 combines with J gene TRBJ2-7; TCRdb calls TRBD2, which cannot be checked without DNA. The CDR3 is made up of 15 amino acids. Germline V CDR1 and CDR2: LNHNV, YYDKDF (reference sequence). CDR3 residues: CATSARLAGPYEQYF.

This chain connects TRBV7-2 to TRBJ2-1; TCRdb lists TRBD2, though no DNA is available to test this call. The V gene's germline CDR1 is SGHTA and CDR2 FQGNSA. The CDR3 totals 15 residues. CDR3 residues: CASSLGRREHNEQFF.